What follows is one T cell receptor (beta chain) and its context. Unique molecular identifiers featured in how the TCRbeta library was prepared. TCRdb reprocessed the PCR reads with MiXCR, giving one entry per CDR3 protein. The profile shows 350,000 to 450,000 distinct CDR3 sequences, about 20% of them singletons. The data are from a study of T-cell reconstitution after alpha-beta-depleted transplantation in children. This CDR3 is 20 amino acids long. J gave up 6 bases and V 2 bases, and 22 bases lay outside the gene matches. The genes are TRBV12-3 or TRBV12-4 and TRBJ2-1; TRBD2 matches at 7 bases. Sequenced here: PBMCs from the stem cell graft donor, sampled from the stem cell graft. This clonotype originated in a human donor who donated a stem cell graft to a child with acute myeloid leukemia. CDR3: CASSLILAEPTLETFNEQFF. The DNA of the CDR3 is TGTGCCAGCAGTTTAATCCTAGCGGAACCCACCCTGGAAACTTTCAATGAGCAGTTCTTC.